The sequence of this TCR beta chain was determined in a study of identical twins (dated by TCRdb to 2015 to 2016). At the level of the whole study: To test whether fetal clonotypes persist, this study deep-sequenced TCR alpha and beta repertoires from monozygotic twins, from unrelated adults of various ages, and from cord blood. To rule out contamination, the twin experiments were replicated at different times with different library preparation protocols.

Including cysteine and phenylalanine, the CDR3 has 17 amino acids. Only the CDR3 region is kept as DNA, spanning 51 bases read in frame from base 1. Here V drops 7 bases and J drops 7 bases, and the junction holds 14 bases not matched to any gene. CDR1 ENHRY and CDR2 SYGVKD were looked up in the germline V gene. There are a few counts of this clonotype. Its binding antigen is unknown. Within one base of it there is no much larger clone, and no base qualities were kept. Every donor in the study was a healthy Caucasian. Broad study findings and their caveats: Out-of-frame TCR alpha sequences shared between twins showed an excess of low generation-probability sequences compared with coincidental sharing between unrelated individuals. Recombination models systematically underestimated out-of-frame TCR alpha sharing in monozygotic twins but agreed with sharing between unrelated individuals. Zero-insertion analyses could be partly confounded by invariant T cells such as MAIT and iNKT, although diverse VJ usage argued against such confounding for most clonotypes. Fewer insertions were carried by abundant cord blood beta clonotypes; a weaker similar trend was observed in young adult naive repertoires, while no such trend was observed in memory repertoires. In beta out-of-frame sequences, excess twin sharing was weaker, because having fewer shared sequences lowered the signal-to-noise ratio. Because the same donors could not be followed over many years, conclusions were based on cross-sectional statistical analysis.

Library prep was done by 5' RACE. Data came from an Illumina HiSeq 2000. Template switching introduced a universal primer binding site; the final cDNA contained a unique molecular identifier, enabling accurate counting of TCR cDNA molecules. Specific primers in the conserved constant-segment region were used to synthesize first-strand cDNA for the TCR alpha and beta chains. To control for contamination, every cDNA library carried two barcodes: a SMART-Mk sample barcode plus Illumina barcodes. Two successive PCR steps introduced TruSeq adapter sequences along with Illumina sample barcodes. TCR alpha and beta cDNA libraries were sequenced on the Illumina HiSeq platform with custom primers. In the authors' own workflow: MiGEC processed the raw reads to extract unique molecular identifiers, while MiXCR was used to determine the CDR3 positions. For each individual, recombination models were inferred using an EM algorithm with the repgenHMM and IGoR tools. Shared clonotypes were analyzed with the tcR package in R, and sharing was normalized by the product of cloneset sizes. Out-of-frame nonproductive sequences were analyzed to study raw recombination free of thymic and clonal selection effects. Using fastp at Q25 and MiXCR, TCRdb reprocessed the public reads and kept productive beta chains. For every CDR3 protein sequence, its rows merge into one entry that carries the most common genes and DNA. The V and J calls come from TCRdb's annotation, not from the publication. Across this sample there are 1.5 million to 2 million distinct CDR3 sequences, with 25% to 35% seen only once. The ten top clones hold under 0.35% of the sample.

The source of this sequence is a newborn girl in good health. The sequence joins TRBV10-3 to TRBJ2-1, with 12 bases in between that match TRBD2. The specimen sequenced was cord blood. CDR3 reads: CAINHGPSGGDYNEQFF. The DNA is as follows: TGTGCCATCAACCATGGCCCTAGCGGGGGGGATTATAATGAGCAGTTCTTC.